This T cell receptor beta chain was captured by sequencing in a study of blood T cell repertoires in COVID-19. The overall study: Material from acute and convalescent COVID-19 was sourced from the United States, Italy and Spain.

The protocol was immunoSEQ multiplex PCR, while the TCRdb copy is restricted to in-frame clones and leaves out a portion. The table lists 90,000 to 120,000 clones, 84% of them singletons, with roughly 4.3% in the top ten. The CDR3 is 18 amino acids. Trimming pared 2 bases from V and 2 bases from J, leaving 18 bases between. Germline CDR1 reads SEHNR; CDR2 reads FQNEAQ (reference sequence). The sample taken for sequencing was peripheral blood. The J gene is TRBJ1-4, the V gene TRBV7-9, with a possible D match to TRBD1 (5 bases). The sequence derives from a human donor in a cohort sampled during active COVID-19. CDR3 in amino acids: CASSLRGFTSATNEKLFF. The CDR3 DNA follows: TGTGCCAGCAGCTTACGGGGGTTTACTAGTGCGACTAATGAAAAACTGTTTTTT.